This T cell receptor beta chain was recorded in a study of cytomegalovirus exposure and HLA in healthy donors. Primers: 60 Vbeta forward and 13 Jbeta reverse. The method was immunoSEQ multiplex PCR; TCRdb's version includes in-frame clones alone and lacks a portion of them. The data contain about 200,000 clones, approximately 83% of them seen just once; the ten biggest clones take up approximately 0.098%. The germline gives CDR1 SGHTA, CDR2 FQGNSA. The CDR3 totals 17 residues. Trimming took 5 bases from V and 2 from J; bases not matched to a gene: 8. The sample holds a few counts of this clone. The sequenced sample was PBMCs. The sequence derives from a boy between 2 and 15 years old in good health and CMV-seronegative. This chain uses TRBV7-2 with TRBJ2-3, with 12 nucleotides matching TRBD2. The CDR3 nucleotides read TGTGCCAGCAGCCGATGGACTAGCGGGGAGCACACAGATACGCAGTATTTT. Translation: CASSRWTSGEHTDTQYF.